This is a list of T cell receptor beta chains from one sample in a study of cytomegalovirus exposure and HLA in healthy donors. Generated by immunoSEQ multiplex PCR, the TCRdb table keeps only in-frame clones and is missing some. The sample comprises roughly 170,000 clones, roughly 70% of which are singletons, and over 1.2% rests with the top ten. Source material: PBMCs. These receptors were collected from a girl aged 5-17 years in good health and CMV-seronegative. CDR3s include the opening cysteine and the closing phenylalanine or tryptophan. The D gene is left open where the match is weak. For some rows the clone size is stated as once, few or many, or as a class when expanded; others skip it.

TGTGCCAGCACCGACAGGGTCACTGAAGCTTTCTTT | CASTDRVTEAFF | TRBJ1-1 | TRBD1 | NA | TRBV6-1
TGTGCCAGCAGCTCCGTTAGCGCAGGGGGAGGCTACACCTTC | CASSSVSAGGGYTF | TRBJ1-2 | TRBD1 | NA | TRBV7-9
TGTGCCTGGATCGGGGGAGAGACCCAGTACTTC | CAWIGGETQYF | TRBJ2-5 | NA | NA | TRBV30
TGCGCCAGCAGCTTGGGCAGGGCGGAGTCGGAAGCTTTCTTT | CASSLGRAESEAFF | TRBJ1-1 | NA | NA | TRBV5-1
TGTGCCAGCAGCTCGGGACAGGGCACAGATACGCAGTATTTT | CASSSGQGTDTQYF | TRBJ2-3 | TRBD1 | NA | TRBV5-4
TGCAGCACCCGACAGACGAACACTGAAGCTTTCTTT | CSTRQTNTEAFF | TRBJ1-1 | NA | NA | TRBV29-1
TGCGCCAGCTACCGGGGACTAGCCGACAATGAGCAGTTCTTC | CASYRGLADNEQFF | TRBJ2-1 | TRBD2 | NA | TRBV5-1
TGCGCCAGCAGCCCCTCCTTGAACAGGGGGAGCCGTCGCTTC | CASSPSLNRGSRRF | TRBJ2-7 | TRBD1 | NA | TRBV4-1
TGTGCCAGCAGCCCTATGGGCGGGGGCCGGGGTGCAGATACGCAGTATTTT | CASSPMGGGRGADTQYF | TRBJ2-3 | NA | NA | TRBV9
TGTGCCAGCAGCGTGGGGACAGTTCAGAACACTGAAGCTTTCTTT | CASSVGTVQNTEAFF | TRBJ1-1 | TRBD1 | NA | TRBV9
TGTGCCAGCAGCCCAGATAGCAATCAGCCCCAGCATTTT | CASSPDSNQPQHF | TRBJ1-5 | NA | NA | TRBV6-5
TGTGCCAGCAGTGAAAGCGGGAGGGGAACAGATACGCAGTATTTT | CASSESGRGTDTQYF | TRBJ2-3 | TRBD2 | NA | TRBV25-1
TGTGCCAGCAGTGGAAGGATTGGGGCAGGAGGGGAGAATTCACCCCTCCACTTT | CASSGRIGAGGENSPLHF | TRBJ1-6 | NA | NA | TRBV27
TGTGCCACCAGCAGAGTCGGGGGACAGAGCTATGAAAAACTGTTTTTT | CATSRVGGQSYEKLFF | TRBJ1-4 | TRBD1 | NA | TRBV15
TGCAGCGTTCAGGGGACAGGGGAAGCACGTAACAATGAGCAGTTCTTC | CSVQGTGEARNNEQFF | TRBJ2-1 | TRBD1 | NA | TRBV29-1
TGTGCCAGCAGTGATCAGGGGCAGAACACTGAAGCTTTCTTT | CASSDQGQNTEAFF | TRBJ1-1 | NA | NA | TRBV2
TGTGCCAGCAGCTCCACGGGCGGGGAGCTGTTTTTT | CASSSTGGELFF | TRBJ2-2 | NA | once | TRBV11-3
TGTGCCAGCAGCGCCCAACAGGGGAACACTGAAGCTTTCTTT | CASSAQQGNTEAFF | TRBJ1-1 | NA | NA | TRBV11-1
TGTGCCAGCGGCCCCGGAGGTTTCGGGACAGATACGCAGTATTTT | CASGPGGFGTDTQYF | TRBJ2-3 | NA | few | TRBV6-6
TGTGCCAGCAGCCGCGGGGGCCGGCCCTACAATGAGCAGTTCTTC | CASSRGGRPYNEQFF | TRBJ2-1 | NA | NA | TRBV13
TGTGCCAGTAGGACCATGGGGGGAACACCGGGGCAAGCTTTCTTT | CASRTMGGTPGQAFF | TRBJ1-1 | NA | NA | TRBV19
TGTGCCAGCAGCCCCGTGCACAGGGTGGGCGAGCAGTACTTC | CASSPVHRVGEQYF | TRBJ2-7 | NA | few | TRBV13
TGTGCCAGCAGAACAACAGGCGAGCAGTACTTC | CASRTTGEQYF | TRBJ2-7 | NA | NA | TRBV6-5
TGTGCCAGCAGTCTAGAACGGATACTCTATGGCTACACCTTC | CASSLERILYGYTF | TRBJ1-2 | NA | NA | TRBV6-1
TGTGCCAGCAGTGTCCTATTTGAAGCTTTCTTT | CASSVLFEAFF | TRBJ1-1 | NA | few | TRBV25-1
TGCGCCAGCCTCCCTGGGGACAGGCCTACCTATGGCTACACCTTC | CASLPGDRPTYGYTF | TRBJ1-2 | TRBD1 | NA | TRBV5-1
TGTGCCAGCAGCCGACAGGGTGGCACTGAAGCTTTCTTT | CASSRQGGTEAFF | TRBJ1-1 | TRBD1 | NA | TRBV7-2
TGTGCCAGCAGCCAAAAGGGGGGAGGGGAGGCGAACACTGAAGCTTTCTTT | CASSQKGGGEANTEAFF | TRBJ1-1 | NA | NA | TRBV7-9
TGCGCCAGCAGCCCGACGGGGGGCTCCTACGAGCAGTACTTC | CASSPTGGSYEQYF | TRBJ2-7 | TRBD2 | once | TRBV4-1
TGCGCCAGCAGCCAAGCCTTGAGGGAGTTTGGTGAGCAGTACTTC | CASSQALREFGEQYF | TRBJ2-7 | NA | NA | TRBV4-1
TGCGCCAGCAGCTTGGCCGGGACAGGGTGGGACGGCGCTGAAAAACTGTTTTTT | CASSLAGTGWDGAEKLFF | TRBJ1-4 | TRBD1 | NA | TRBV5-1
TGCGCCAGCAGCTTGCGGTCCACTAGCAGCTCCTACAATGAGCAGTTCTTC | CASSLRSTSSSYNEQFF | TRBJ2-1 | NA | NA | TRBV5-1
TGTGCCAGCAGCGAAACAACAGGGGGCGTGATCGGGGAGCTGTTTTTT | CASSETTGGVIGELFF | TRBJ2-2 | TRBD1 | NA | TRBV7-6
TGTGCCAGCAGTCTTCTAACAGGGTCCTATGGCTACACCTTC | CASSLLTGSYGYTF | TRBJ1-2 | NA | NA | TRBV25-1
TGTGCCAGCAGCTTATCCCTAGGTTCCCCCAATGAAAAACTGTTTTTT | CASSLSLGSPNEKLFF | TRBJ1-4 | NA | NA | TRBV11-2
TGTGCCAGCAGCCAAGATAAAGGGCCTAAGGGGCCCCTCCACTTT | CASSQDKGPKGPLHF | TRBJ1-6 | NA | NA | TRBV4-2
TGTGCCAGCAGTCCCGCCCGGGACGGACAGTATAACGCTGAAGCTTTCTTT | CASSPARDGQYNAEAFF | TRBJ1-1 | NA | NA | TRBV28
TGCAGCGTTGAGGTCGGGTCTACCTACGAGCAGTACTTC | CSVEVGSTYEQYF | TRBJ2-7 | NA | NA | TRBV29-1
TGTGCCAGCAGCCCGAGACAGGGACAGGGTCCCCTAAGTGAGCAGTTCTTC | CASSPRQGQGPLSEQFF | TRBJ2-1 | TRBD1 | NA | TRBV7-7
TGTGCCAGCAGTGAATCATGGGCTCGGGGTGAAAAACTGTTTTTT | CASSESWARGEKLFF | TRBJ1-4 | NA | NA | TRBV25-1
TGTGCCAGCAGCTTGGGGACTTCAATAACCCCACAAGAGACCCAGTACTTC | CASSLGTSITPQETQYF | TRBJ2-5 | NA | once | TRBV4-2
TGTGCCAGTAGTATATCGGGGGGCAATCAGCCCCAGCATTTT | CASSISGGNQPQHF | TRBJ1-5 | NA | NA | TRBV19
TGTGCCAGCAGCTTACTCCAGGCAAAGCACACCTTC | CASSLLQAKHTF | TRBJ1-2 | NA | once | TRBV7-9
TGTGCCAGCTCAACAGACAGGGGGCTCACCGGGGAGCTGTTTTTT | CASSTDRGLTGELFF | TRBJ2-2 | TRBD1 | NA | TRBV18
TGTGCCAGCAGCATGAACCTCCAGGGTTTACATGGCTACACCTTC | CASSMNLQGLHGYTF | TRBJ1-2 | NA | NA | TRBV7-9
TGTGCCAGCTTTATTCGGAACACTGAAGCTTTCTTT | CASFIRNTEAFF | TRBJ1-1 | NA | NA | TRBV6-5
TGTGCCTGGACGCCTACCATGAACACTGAAGCTTTCTTT | CAWTPTMNTEAFF | TRBJ1-1 | NA | NA | TRBV30
TGTGCCAGCCGCGGGACCCCCTACGAGCAGTACTTC | CASRGTPYEQYF | TRBJ2-7 | NA | NA | TRBV19
TGTGCCAGCAGTTTCGCACAGGACACTGAAGCTTTCTTT | CASSFAQDTEAFF | TRBJ1-1 | NA | NA | TRBV6-6
TGTGCCAGCAGCCAAGAGGCTAGCGGGGGAGAGACCCAGTACTTC | CASSQEASGGETQYF | TRBJ2-5 | TRBD2 | NA | TRBV4-2
TGTGCCAGCAGTTTGGGGACAGGGCAAGAGACCCAGTACTTC | CASSLGTGQETQYF | TRBJ2-5 | TRBD1 | NA | TRBV28
TGTGCTAGTGATCCACAGGGGGAAGGGGGCTACACCTTC | CASDPQGEGGYTF | TRBJ1-2 | TRBD1 | NA | TRBV12-5
TGTGCCAGCAGCCCCCGGACAGAACCGTGGGGTACGCAGTATTTT | CASSPRTEPWGTQYF | TRBJ2-3 | NA | few | TRBV7-9
TGTGCCAGCAGCCTACAGGGGCTGGGGGATTCACCCCTCCACTTT | CASSLQGLGDSPLHF | TRBJ1-6 | TRBD1 | NA | TRBV7-8
TGTGCCAGCAGCTTCCCAATCGACGATGAGGGGGCAACTGAAGCTTTCTTT | CASSFPIDDEGATEAFF | TRBJ1-1 | TRBD1 | NA | TRBV7-9
TGTGCCAGCAGCCCACCAGGGACAGGGGGGGACACCGGGGAGCTGTTTTTT | CASSPPGTGGDTGELFF | TRBJ2-2 | TRBD1 | NA | TRBV7-9
TGCGCCAGCAGAAGCGGGGGAGGAGAGACCCAGTACTTC | CASRSGGGETQYF | TRBJ2-5 | TRBD2 | NA | TRBV5-1